Presented here are 7 T cell receptor beta chains from one specimen sequenced in a study of blood T cell repertoires in COVID-19 (TCRdb year 2020). Library preparation used the immunoSEQ multiplex PCR assay. Entries here come from immuneACCESS through TCRdb and include only in-frame sequences with V and J called. Some clones fail to appear in such tables; in the studies checked, an unresolved V gene covers under half of the shortfall, and the cause of the remainder is unknown. The sample contains about 250,000 clones, around 82% of them found a single time. Jointly, the top ten make up 0.75% to 0.95% of the sample. Sequenced: peripheral blood. Every receptor here comes from a human donor with COVID-19, enrolled during active disease. The donor label of this sample is uncertain.

This rearrangement joins TRBV5-1 to TRBJ2-5, with 11 positions matching TRBD1. The germline gives CDR1 SGHRS, CDR2 YFSETQ. CDR3 length: 14 residues. The ends lost 3 bases at V and 6 bases at J; junction bases unmatched: 4. As DNA, the CDR3 is TGCGCCAGCAGCTGGGGACAGGGGGAGAAGACCCAGTACTTC. Amino acid sequence: CASSWGQGEKTQYF.

The chain has TRBV29-1 and TRBJ1-1; unclear D gene. Trimming removed 4 bases at V and 5 bases at J, with 14 bases between. Germline assignment: CDR1 SQVTM and CDR2 ANQGSEA. CDR3 length: 13 residues. Here the CDR3 reads CSVVREGSTEAFF. The CDR3 bases are TGCAGCGTTGTGCGGGAAGGGTCGACTGAAGCTTTCTTT.

This sequence joins TRBV2 and TRBJ1-5, with a weak D call TRBD1 (5 bases). The CDR3 length is 13 residues. The germline V gene has CDR1 SNHLY and CDR2 FYNNEI. Trimming stripped 4 bases from V and 7 bases from J, with 11 bases between. DNA of the CDR3: TGTGCCAGCAGTGCCCAGGGAGGACAGCCCCAGCATTTT. Protein product: CASSAQGGQPQHF.

The chain uses TRBV6-6 and TRBJ1-1; 11 bases align to TRBD1. The junction had 10 bases not matched to a gene; V was cut back by 7 bases and J by 6 bases. Germline V gene sequence: CDR1 MNHNY, CDR2 SVGAGI (reference sequence). The CDR3 covers 15 residues. CDR3 amino acids: CASTQLKGQGAEAFF. The CDR3 nucleotides read TGTGCCAGCACCCAGCTTAAGGGACAGGGGGCTGAAGCTTTCTTT.

The rearrangement joins TRBV9 to TRBJ2-1; 9 bases are shared with TRBD2. This CDR3 is built from 15 residues. With 2 bases clipped from V and 8 bases from J, the junction kept 8 bases outside the gene matches. Germline V gene lookup returns CDR1 SGDLS and CDR2 YYNGEE. The CDR3 here is CASSVGGRAQDEQFF. The CDR3 DNA is TGTGCCAGCAGCGTTGGCGGGAGGGCCCAGGATGAGCAGTTCTTC.

CDR3 region: CASSLNSPSGYTF. CDR3 in DNA: TGTGCCAGCAGTTTGAACAGTCCCTCTGGCTACACCTTC. The chain joins TRBV27 to TRBJ1-2; D uncertain. The germline gives CDR1 MNHEY, CDR2 SMNVEV (reference sequence). Trimming pared 3 bases from V and 7 bases from J, leaving 12 bases between. CDR3 length equals 13 residues.

Written as DNA, the CDR3 is TGCGCCAGCATGGTGAGCGAAGAGACCCAGTACTTC. This codes for CASMVSEETQYF. V and J are TRBV5-1 and TRBJ2-5; no clear D. Trimming pared 6 bases from V and 3 bases from J, leaving 9 bases between. The CDR3 is 12 residues long. Germline assignment: CDR1 SGHRS and CDR2 YFSETQ.